This T cell receptor (beta chain) was captured in a study of CXCR3-negative and CXCR3-positive naive CD8 T cells. About the study: The TRB read total, about 130 million, broke down to about 1.5 +/- 0.3 million reads per library.

On this clonotype itself: What it binds is unknown.

The CDR3 is 14 amino acids. CDR1 and CDR2 from the germline V gene are SGHDT and YYEEEE. The study's findings and limits: TRB CDR3s of CXCR3-positive naive cells were more hydrophobic than those of CXCR3-negative naive cells. TRBV-TRBJ usage matched between naive CXCR3-negative and CXCR3-positive cells but not between memory cells. Similarly elevated diversity marked both naive subsets, with memory CD8+ cells showing far lower diversity.

Through 5' RACE with UMI labels, the TRB cDNA libraries were prepared. TCRdb re-called the 5' RACE reads and gives one entry per CDR3 protein, without DNA. The sample's table shows some 100,000 distinct CDR3 sequences. This TCR was sampled from a human donor in good health. Some clones in this sample may be carry-over from other donors' samples. The chain is built from TRBV5-6 and TRBJ2-1. The sequenced sample was naive CXCR3+ CD8+ T cells from blood. As for subset: CD45RO-CCR7+CD27+CD95- naive CD8+ T cells expressing CXCR3 (TNR3+). CDR3 sequence: CASSLVGRNDGQFF. The whole variable domain, remainder taken from reference TRBV5-6 and TRBJ2-1, is DAGVTQSPTHLIKTRGQQVTLRCSPKSGHDTVSWYQQALGQGPQFIFQYYEEEERQRGNFPDRFSGHQFPNYSSELNVNALLLGDSALYLCASSLVGRNDGQFFGPGTRLTVL.